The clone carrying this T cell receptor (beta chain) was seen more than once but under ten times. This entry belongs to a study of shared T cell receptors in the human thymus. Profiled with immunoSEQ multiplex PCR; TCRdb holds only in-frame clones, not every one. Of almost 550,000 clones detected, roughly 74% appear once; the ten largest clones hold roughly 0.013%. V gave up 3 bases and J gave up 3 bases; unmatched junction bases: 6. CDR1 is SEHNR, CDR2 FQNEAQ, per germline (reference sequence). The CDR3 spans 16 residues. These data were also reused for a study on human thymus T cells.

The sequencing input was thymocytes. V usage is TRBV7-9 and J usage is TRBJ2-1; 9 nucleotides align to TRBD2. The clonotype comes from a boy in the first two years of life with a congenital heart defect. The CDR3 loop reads CASSFEREVLYNEQFF. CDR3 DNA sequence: TGTGCCAGCAGCTTTGAGCGGGAGGTTCTCTACAATGAGCAGTTCTTC.